The 2 T cell receptor beta chains listed next were all sequenced from one sample in a study of cytomegalovirus exposure and HLA in healthy donors. Vbeta (60) and Jbeta (13) primers were used in the PCR. Assay: immunoSEQ multiplex PCR; the TCRdb copy retains only in-frame clones and omits some. Among some 140,000 clones listed, about four fifths were seen once. The sequenced sample was PBMCs. All receptors derive from a female donor in good health and CMV-seronegative.

The CDR3 DNA reads as TGCAGCGTTGAGGGACAGCCTGGAGACTATGGCTACACCTTC. Protein product: CSVEGQPGDYGYTF. The J gene is TRBJ1-2, the V gene TRBV29-1; 7 nucleotides match TRBD1. CDR3 size: 14 residues. J was trimmed by 3 bases and V by 3 bases; bases with no gene match: 7. The germline V gene encodes CDR1 SQVTM and CDR2 ANQGSEA.

This sequence joins TRBV4-3 and TRBJ1-4; no definite D call. The CDR3 sequence is 16 residues long. Germline assignment: CDR1 LGHNA and CDR2 YSLEER. Trimming left V 1 base short and J 5 bases short, with 14 bases between. CDR3 sequence reads: CASSQVGVAGNEKLFF. CDR3 coding DNA: TGCGCCAGCAGCCAAGTTGGGGTCGCGGGGAATGAAAAACTGTTTTTT.